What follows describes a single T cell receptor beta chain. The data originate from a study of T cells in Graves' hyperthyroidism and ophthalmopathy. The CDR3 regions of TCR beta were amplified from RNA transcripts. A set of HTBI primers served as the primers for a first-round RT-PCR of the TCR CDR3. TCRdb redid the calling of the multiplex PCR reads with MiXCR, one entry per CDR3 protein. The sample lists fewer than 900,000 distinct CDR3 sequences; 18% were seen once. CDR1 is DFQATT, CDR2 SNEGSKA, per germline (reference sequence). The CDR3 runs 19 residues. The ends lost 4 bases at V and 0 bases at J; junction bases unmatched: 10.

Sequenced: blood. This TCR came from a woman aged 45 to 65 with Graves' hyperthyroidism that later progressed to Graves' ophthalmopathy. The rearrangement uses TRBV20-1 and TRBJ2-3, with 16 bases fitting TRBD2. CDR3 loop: CSAIPGLAGGYSSTDTQYF. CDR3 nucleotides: TGCAGTGCTATCCCGGGACTAGCGGGGGGGTATTCTAGCACAGATACGCAGTATTTT.